The 30 T cell receptor beta chains in this list originate from one sample, sequenced in a study of blood T cell repertoires in COVID-19. The protocol was immunoSEQ multiplex PCR, while the TCRdb copy is restricted to in-frame clones and leaves out a portion. The data contain 150,000 to 180,000 clones, approximately 80% of them singletons. The sequenced material came from peripheral blood. Receptors originate from a woman aged 60 to 75 with COVID-19, enrolled during active disease.

This rearrangement joins TRBV7-2 to TRBJ2-6; D gene uncertain. Germline loops: CDR1 SGHTA, CDR2 FQGNSA. The ends were cut back, 6 bases at V and 1 base at J, with 16 bases in the middle. The CDR3 has 17 residues. The CDR3 bases are TGTGCCAGCAGGGCCACCTCTGTCGGGTCTGGGGCCAACGTCCTGACTTTC. Translation gives CASRATSVGSGANVLTF.

The V and J genes are TRBV5-6 and TRBJ1-1; TRBD1 is a possible D gene (6 bases). Germline V lookup: CDR1 SGHDT, CDR2 YYEEEE. The CDR3 has 15 amino acids. Trimming pared 2 bases from V and 1 base from J, leaving 12 bases between. CDR3 residues: CASSFLGQPNTEAFF. The CDR3 nucleotides read TGTGCCAGCAGCTTCCTCGGACAGCCGAACACTGAAGCTTTCTTT.

The V gene is TRBV5-1, the J gene TRBJ2-3; D is perhaps TRBD1 (6 bases). The ends were cut back, 5 bases at V and 4 bases at J, with 11 bases in the middle. Germline lookup yields CDR1 SGHRS and CDR2 YFSETQ. CDR3 length: 13 amino acids. The DNA for the CDR3 is TGCGCCAGCAGTGTACAGGGTCCAGATACGCAGTATTTT. It encodes CASSVQGPDTQYF. Combining the CDR3 with reference TRBV5-1 and TRBJ2-3 gives the whole variable domain KAGVTQTPRYLIKTRGQQVTLSCSPISGHRSVSWYQQTPGQGLQFLFEYFSETQRNKGNFPGRFSGRQFSNSRSEMNVSTLELGDSALYLCASSVQGPDTQYFGPGTRLTVL.

This CDR3 reads CASSSRGVQETQYF. The CDR3, as DNA: TGTGCCAGCAGCTCACGGGGGGTCCAAGAGACCCAGTACTTC. The chain carries TRBV5-4 and TRBJ2-5; 7 positions agree with TRBD2. J lost 1 base, V lost 3 bases, and 3 bases had no gene match. From germline, CDR1 is SGHNT and CDR2 YYREEE (reference sequence). The CDR3 extends over 14 amino acids.

The sample holds a few counts of this clone. The chain combines TRBV5-8 with TRBJ1-1; D uncertain. The germline V and J ends were trimmed by 1 base and 1 base, with 11 bases remaining between them. This CDR3 contains 15 residues. Germline CDR1 is SGHTS and CDR2 is YDEGEE. In nucleotides, the CDR3 is TGTGCCAGCAGCTTGCGGGGAACCGGGAACACTGAAGCTTTCTTT. Protein: CASSLRGTGNTEAFF.

The rearrangement uses TRBV27 and TRBJ1-1, with D tentatively TRBD1 (6 bases). Germline values: CDR1 MNHEY, CDR2 SMNVEV (reference sequence). Trimming stripped 7 bases from V and 6 bases from J, with 15 bases between. This CDR3 spans 13 amino acids. The CDR3 sequence is CASTDQGRSEAFF. The CDR3 DNA follows: TGTGCCAGCACTGATCAGGGGAGATCTGAAGCTTTCTTT.

The V gene is TRBV5-1, the J gene TRBJ1-1, with no clear D. The germline V gene encodes CDR1 SGHRS and CDR2 YFSETQ. The CDR3 extends over 14 amino acids. Trimming shortened V by 0 bases and J by 1 base, and 7 bases separated the two germline ends. CDR3 nucleotides: TGCGCCAGCAGCTTGGACAGTGCGAACACTGAAGCTTTCTTT. It codes for CASSLDSANTEAFF.

The genes are TRBV7-3 and TRBJ1-1, with D unclear. Germline lookup yields CDR1 SGHTA and CDR2 FQGTGA. The CDR3 sequence is 14 residues long. Trimming took 4 bases from V and 3 from J, leaving 12 bases between them. The CDR3 DNA follows: TGTGCCAGCAGCTCCGCCGTTCGGGACACTGAAGCTTTCTTT. Translated: CASSSAVRDTEAFF.

The chain is built from TRBV6-1 and TRBJ1-5; 8 bases align to TRBD1. The germline V gene has CDR1 MNHNS and CDR2 SASEGT. V gave up 2 bases and J gave up 3 bases; unmatched junction bases: 3. This CDR3 spans 15 amino acids. The CDR3 coding sequence is TGTGCCAGCAGTGAACAGGGGGCAAACAATCAGCCCCAGCATTTT. Amino acid sequence: CASSEQGANNQPQHF.

This rearrangement joins TRBV5-1 to TRBJ1-2; 9 bases fit TRBD1. The junction had 8 bases not matched to a gene; V was cut back by 4 bases and J by 4 bases. The germline V gene encodes CDR1 SGHRS and CDR2 YFSETQ. The CDR3 sequence is 15 residues long. CDR3 coding DNA: TGCGCCAGCAGCGAATTCGGACAGGGGAGCTATGGCTACACCTTC. Protein product: CASSEFGQGSYGYTF.

This clone was seen repeatedly, ten times or more. The chain recombines TRBV5-1 with TRBJ2-7; a possible D gene is TRBD1 (6 bases). Germline V lookup: CDR1 SGHRS, CDR2 YFSETQ. CDR3 size: 17 residues. V was clipped by 2 bases and J by 2 bases, with 20 bases between them. CDR3 sequence: CASSFTGSRPYTYEQYF. In DNA, the CDR3 is TGCGCCAGCAGCTTCACAGGGTCGAGACCCTATACCTACGAGCAGTACTTC.

The chain couples TRBV9 to TRBJ1-2, with 7 bases aligning to TRBD1. Germline V gives CDR1 SGDLS, CDR2 YYNGEE. The CDR3 loop spans 15 amino acids. V lost 0 bases to trimming and J lost 6 bases; unmatched junction nucleotides: 8. CDR3 bases: TGTGCCAGCAGCGTAGACCGGACAGGTCCCGATGGCTACACCTTC. Its protein is CASSVDRTGPDGYTF. Combining the CDR3 with reference TRBV9 and TRBJ1-2 gives the whole variable domain DSGVTQTPKHLITATGQRVTLRCSPRSGDLSVYWYQQSLDQGLQFLIQYYNGEERAKGNILERFSAQQFPDLHSELNLSSLELGDSALYFCASSVDRTGPDGYTFGSGTRLTVV.

The rearrangement uses TRBV30 and TRBJ2-3; TRBD2 agrees at 7 bases. Germline CDR1 reads GTSNPN; CDR2 reads SVGIG (reference sequence). CDR3 length: 14 amino acids. V dropped 0 bases and J dropped 3; count of bases not matched to a gene: 3. CDR3 loop: CAWSVGGWTDTQYF. CDR3 bases: TGTGCCTGGAGTGTCGGGGGGTGGACAGATACGCAGTATTTT.

This clone was observed a handful of times. The rearrangement links TRBV10-3 to TRBJ2-5; 9 nucleotides align to TRBD1. The J segment lost 3 bases and the V segment lost 3 bases, leaving 2 bases of the junction unmatched. The germline gives CDR1 ENHRY, CDR2 SYGVKD. This CDR3 region has 14 residues. CDR3 sequence: CAISERQGEETQYF. The CDR3 DNA sequence: TGTGCCATCAGTGAAAGACAGGGGGAAGAGACCCAGTACTTC.

The chain uses TRBV19 and TRBJ1-4, with D perhaps TRBD1 (6 bases). This CDR3 contains 13 residues. Germline CDR1 and CDR2: LNHDA and SQIVND (reference sequence). V was trimmed by 11 bases and J by 3 bases, leaving 13 bases between them. The CDR3 spells CAVQGRANEKLFF. CDR3 DNA: TGTGCCGTACAGGGTCGCGCTAATGAAAAACTGTTTTTT.

Here the CDR3 DNA reads TGTGCCAGCAGCCGCCAGTACAATGAGCAGTTCTTC. It codes for CASSRQYNEQFF. The chain combines TRBV3-1 (or the pseudogene TRBV3-2) with TRBJ2-1; D gene uncertain. Germline CDR1 and CDR2: LGHDT and YNNKEL (reference sequence). V dropped 4 bases and J dropped 4 bases, with 5 bases sitting between them. CDR3 length equals 12 residues.

The chain uses TRBV6-4 and TRBJ2-5; the match to TRBD2 covers 13 bases. V lost 8 bases, J lost 4 bases, and 10 bases stayed unmatched. Germline V gene sequence: CDR1 MRHNA, CDR2 SNTAGT. The CDR3 loop spans 16 amino acids. The chain's CDR3 is CASPGKLAGGIETQYF. CDR3 nucleotide sequence: TGTGCCAGCCCAGGAAAACTAGCGGGAGGGATAGAGACCCAGTACTTC.

A single count supports this clone. The rearrangement links TRBV9 to TRBJ2-2; perhaps TRBD1 as D (6 bases). Trimming left V 0 bases short and J 3 bases short, with 18 bases between. The CDR3 totals 18 residues. Germline CDR1 and CDR2: SGDLS and YYNGEE. The CDR3 reads CASSVEVAGTLHTGELFF. The CDR3 DNA reads as TGTGCCAGCAGCGTAGAGGTGGCAGGGACACTTCACACCGGGGAGCTGTTTTTT.

V usage is TRBV2 and J usage is TRBJ1-5; D not certain. V shed 6 bases and J shed 0 bases, with 9 bases lying between them. CDR1 SNHLY and CDR2 FYNNEI come from the germline V gene. This CDR3 region has 14 residues. The CDR3 spells CASRPKISNQPQHF. CDR3 DNA sequence: TGTGCCAGCAGGCCTAAAATTAGCAATCAGCCCCAGCATTTT.

The chain recombines TRBV7-9 with TRBJ2-5; D is perhaps TRBD1 (6 bases). This CDR3 has 15 residues. V lost 3 bases, J lost 5 bases, and 16 bases lay in between. Per germline, CDR1 SEHNR and CDR2 FQNEAQ (reference sequence). CDR3 nucleotide sequence: TGTGCCAGCAGCTTCAGGCGTCCTAGGGGGGAGACCCAGTACTTC. This sequence encodes CASSFRRPRGETQYF.

The chain employs TRBV5-1 and TRBJ2-3; 8 bases map to TRBD2. The CDR3 is 13 residues long. With V trimmed by 7 bases and J by 5 bases, 6 bases remained unmatched. Germline CDR1 reads SGHRS; CDR2 reads YFSETQ. In nucleotides, the CDR3 is TGCGCCAGCGGCCCAGCGGGGGTAGATACGCAGTATTTT. It codes for CASGPAGVDTQYF.

V gene TRBV12-3 or TRBV12-4 combines with J gene TRBJ1-2; D uncertain. The CDR3 is 12 amino acids. V was clipped by 6 bases and J by 0 bases, with 5 bases between them. CDR3 nucleotides: TGTGCCAGCAGCACAGCTAACTATGGCTACACCTTC. Protein sequence: CASSTANYGYTF.

The rearrangement joins TRBV6-1 to TRBJ2-5, with D possibly TRBD1 on 6 matching bases. Germline V gene sequence: CDR1 MNHNS, CDR2 SASEGT. The V gene lost 3 bases and the J gene lost 1 base, with 12 bases spanning the gap. The CDR3 sequence is 15 residues long. DNA for the CDR3: TGTGCCAGCAGTGATTCCAGGGGCTTCCAAGAGACCCAGTACTTC. Its protein product is CASSDSRGFQETQYF.

The chain has TRBV11-2 and TRBJ2-7; D ambiguous. Trimming shortened V by 5 bases and J by 0 bases, and 14 bases separated the two germline ends. CDR1 is SGHAT and CDR2 is FQNNGV in the germline V gene. The CDR3 sequence is 15 residues long. CDR3 protein: CASSRAQQSSYEQYF. In nucleotides, the CDR3 is TGTGCCAGCAGCCGCGCCCAACAGAGCTCCTACGAGCAGTACTTC.

This clone was observed a few times. V and J are TRBV7-9 and TRBJ1-5; the D is unclear. This CDR3 has 14 residues. CDR1 is SEHNR, CDR2 FQNEAQ, per germline (reference sequence). V dropped 3 bases and J dropped 0 bases, with 6 bases sitting between them. The DNA for the CDR3 is TGTGCCAGCAGCTTCGAAGCTAGCAATCAGCCCCAGCATTTT. It is translated as CASSFEASNQPQHF. Combining the CDR3 with reference TRBV7-9 and TRBJ1-5 gives the whole variable domain DTGVSQNPRHKITKRGQNVTFRCDPISEHNRLYWYRQTLGQGPEFLTYFQNEAQLEKSRLLSDRFSAERPKGSFSTLEIQRTEQGDSAMYLCASSFEASNQPQHFGDGTRLSIL.

This clone was recorded only once. The V call is TRBV29-1, the J call TRBJ1-5; D is possibly TRBD1 (5 bases). This CDR3 spans 13 amino acids. Germline V gives CDR1 SQVTM, CDR2 ANQGSEA. The germline V and J ends were trimmed by 4 bases and 0 bases, with 7 bases remaining between them. The CDR3 reads CSVGQGSNQPQHF. In nucleotides, the CDR3 is TGCAGCGTTGGCCAGGGTAGCAATCAGCCCCAGCATTTT.

The chain links TRBV7-2 to TRBJ2-2, with D unresolved. The CDR3 has 13 amino acids. Germline V gene sequence: CDR1 SGHTA, CDR2 FQGNSA. The germline V and J ends were trimmed by 6 bases and 2 bases, with 7 bases remaining between them. CDR3 loop: CASRSVNTGELFF. The CDR3, as DNA: TGTGCCAGCAGGTCCGTCAACACCGGGGAGCTGTTTTTT.

The CDR3 is CASSPGESGGYNEQFF. CDR3 sequence (DNA): TGTGCCAGCAGCCCGGGGGAGAGCGGGGGGTACAATGAGCAGTTCTTC. The V and J genes are TRBV4-2 and TRBJ2-1; 9 nucleotides agree with TRBD2. The CDR3 loop spans 16 amino acids. Trimming took 4 bases from V and 4 from J; bases not matched to a gene: 8. Germline CDR1 and CDR2: LGHNA and YNFKEQ.

The chain is built from TRBV4-2 and TRBJ1-1; D might be TRBD1 (6 bases). Deletions cut 1 base from V and 2 bases from J, with 11 bases between. The CDR3 length is 15 residues. Germline CDR1 reads LGHNA; CDR2 reads YNFKEQ. The CDR3 loop reads CASSQVGDINTEAFF. As DNA, the CDR3 is TGTGCCAGCAGCCAAGTGGGGGACATAAACACTGAAGCTTTCTTT.

V is TRBV3-1 (or the pseudogene TRBV3-2) and J is TRBJ1-2, with 8 bases fitting TRBD1. Trimming cost V 3 bases and J 1 base; bases outside gene matches: 10. Germline CDR1 LGHDT, CDR2 YNNKEL (reference sequence). The CDR3 length is 17 residues. The CDR3 reads CASSQGTGRELNYGYTF. The CDR3 DNA reads as TGTGCCAGCAGCCAGGGGACAGGCCGCGAACTTAACTATGGCTACACCTTC.